This entry lists 8 T cell receptor beta chains sequenced from one sample in a study of cytomegalovirus exposure and HLA in healthy donors. Primers for the PCR totalled 60 Vbeta and 13 Jbeta. Sequencing was performed with immunoSEQ multiplex PCR; in TCRdb, only in-frame clones are kept and a portion is missing. The sample table sets out some 53,000 clones. The sequencing input was PBMCs. The source is a woman aged 55-69 years in good health and CMV-seropositive.

This rearrangement joins TRBV6-6 to TRBJ2-7; D is possibly TRBD2 (7 bases). The V end lost 7 bases, the J end lost 7 bases, and 20 bases lay between the germline ends. CDR1 and CDR2 from the germline V gene are MNHNY and SVGAGI (reference sequence). The CDR3 is made up of 14 amino acids. The CDR3 here is CASTVGGALLEQYF. CDR3 DNA: TGTGCCAGCACGGTAGGGGGGGCCCTACTTGAGCAGTACTTC.

The chain recombines TRBV11-1 with TRBJ1-2; 10 bases match TRBD1. The germline V gene has CDR1 SGHAT and CDR2 FQDESV (reference sequence). V shed 5 bases, J shed 0 bases, and the junction held 3 bases outside the gene matches. The CDR3 totals 15 residues. The CDR3 DNA follows: TGTGCCAGCAGCGGGGACAGGGGAGCTAACTATGGCTACACCTTC. Residues: CASSGDRGANYGYTF.

The V gene is TRBV5-6, the J gene TRBJ2-7; 7 bases fit TRBD1. V lost 5 bases, J lost 7 bases, and 9 bases stayed unmatched. There are 13 residues in the CDR3. Germline lookup yields CDR1 SGHDT and CDR2 YYEEEE. CDR3 residues: CASRPGTVGEQYF. The CDR3 DNA sequence: TGTGCCAGCAGACCCGGGACAGTAGGAGAGCAGTACTTC.

The chain joins TRBV10-3 to TRBJ1-2; D possibly corresponds to TRBD1 (5 bases). V was cut by 2 bases and J by 10 bases, with 17 bases left in between. Germline CDR1 reads ENHRY; CDR2 reads SYGVKD. CDR3 length equals 14 residues. CDR3 region: CAISEPRQPENYTF. The CDR3 DNA reads TGTGCCATCAGTGAGCCGCGACAGCCCGAAAACTACACCTTC.

V gene TRBV7-2 combines with J gene TRBJ1-1; D not certain. The V and J ends lost 1 base and 1 base respectively, with 10 bases between them. The CDR3 has 15 residues. CDR1 is SGHTA, CDR2 FQGNSA, per germline. The CDR3 DNA reads as TGTGCCAGCAGCTTAGTTCCACGGGGGAACACTGAAGCTTTCTTT. It codes for CASSLVPRGNTEAFF.

The rearrangement links TRBV4-1 to TRBJ1-2; weak D call: TRBD1 (5 bases). Germline CDR1 MGHRA, CDR2 YSYEKL. The V gene lost 5 bases and the J gene lost 4 bases, with 17 bases spanning the gap. The CDR3 sequence is 15 residues long. The CDR3 nucleotides are TGCGCCAGCAGCAGCCCCGGGGGTACCGGCTATGGCTACACCTTC. Protein: CASSSPGGTGYGYTF.

The chain joins TRBV19 to TRBJ1-1; weak D call: TRBD1 (5 bases). CDR1 is LNHDA and CDR2 is SQIVND in the germline V gene (reference sequence). Trimming took 5 bases from V and 0 from J, leaving 19 bases between them. The CDR3 has 17 residues. The CDR3 here is CASSPRGGEKVNTEAFF. DNA for the CDR3: TGTGCCAGTAGTCCTCGGGGAGGGGAAAAAGTGAACACTGAAGCTTTCTTT.

The V gene is TRBV25-1, the J gene TRBJ2-2; D is possibly TRBD2 (6 bases). Trimming stripped 6 bases from V and 5 bases from J, with 13 bases between. The CDR3 contains 14 residues. From germline, CDR1 is MGHDK and CDR2 SYGVNS. The DNA for the CDR3 is TGTGCCAGCAGCCTCTCCGGGGGTACCGGGGAGCTGTTTTTT. This gives the protein CASSLSGGTGELFF.